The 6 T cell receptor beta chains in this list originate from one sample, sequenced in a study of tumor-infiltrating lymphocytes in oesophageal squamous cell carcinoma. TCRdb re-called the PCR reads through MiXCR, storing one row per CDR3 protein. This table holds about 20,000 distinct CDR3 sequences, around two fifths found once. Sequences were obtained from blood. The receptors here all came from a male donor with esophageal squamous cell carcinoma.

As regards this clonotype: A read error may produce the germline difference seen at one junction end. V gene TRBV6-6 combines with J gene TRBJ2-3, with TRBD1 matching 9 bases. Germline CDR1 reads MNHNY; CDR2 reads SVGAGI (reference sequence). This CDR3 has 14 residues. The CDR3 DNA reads TGTGCCAGCAGTAACGGACAGGGGATGGCTGAGCAGTTCTTT. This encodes CASSNGQGMAEQFF.

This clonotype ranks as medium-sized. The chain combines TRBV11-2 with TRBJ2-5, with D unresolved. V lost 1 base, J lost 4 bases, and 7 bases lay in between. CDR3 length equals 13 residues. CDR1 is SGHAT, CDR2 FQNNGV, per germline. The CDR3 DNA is TGTGCCAGCAGCTTAGTATGGGGAGAGACCCAGTACTTC. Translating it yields CASSLVWGETQYF.

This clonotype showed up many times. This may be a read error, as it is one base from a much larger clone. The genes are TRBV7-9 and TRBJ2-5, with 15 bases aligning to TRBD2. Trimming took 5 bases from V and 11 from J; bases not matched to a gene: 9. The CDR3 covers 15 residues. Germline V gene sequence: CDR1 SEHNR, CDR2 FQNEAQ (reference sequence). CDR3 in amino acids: CASSPWTSGRVGQYF. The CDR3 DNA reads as TGTGCCAGCAGCCCATGGACTAGCGGGAGGGTGGGGCAGTACTTC.

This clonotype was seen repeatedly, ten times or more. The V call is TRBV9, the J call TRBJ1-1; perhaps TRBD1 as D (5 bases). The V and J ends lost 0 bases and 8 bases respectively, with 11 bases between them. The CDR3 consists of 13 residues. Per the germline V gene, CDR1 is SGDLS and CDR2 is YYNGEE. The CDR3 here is CASSVEGTEEAFF. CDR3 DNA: TGTGCCAGCAGCGTAGAAGGGACCGAAGAAGCTTTCTTT. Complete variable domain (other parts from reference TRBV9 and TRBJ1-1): DSGVTQTPKHLITATGQRVTLRCSPRSGDLSVYWYQQSLDQGLQFLIQYYNGEERAKGNILERFSAQQFPDLHSELNLSSLELGDSALYFCASSVEGTEEAFFGQGTRLTVV.

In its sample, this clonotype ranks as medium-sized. The CDR3 DNA reads as TGTGCCAGCAGCCCTCACCCCGGACTAGCAGGGAAGGATACGCAGTATTTT. Its protein is CASSPHPGLAGKDTQYF. The chain uses TRBV7-9 and TRBJ2-3; 8 bases are a match to TRBD2. The germline CDR1 and CDR2 sequences are SEHNR and FQNEAQ (reference sequence). V trimming: 5 bases; J trimming: 6 bases; junction bases outside the gene matches: 16. The CDR3 covers 17 residues.

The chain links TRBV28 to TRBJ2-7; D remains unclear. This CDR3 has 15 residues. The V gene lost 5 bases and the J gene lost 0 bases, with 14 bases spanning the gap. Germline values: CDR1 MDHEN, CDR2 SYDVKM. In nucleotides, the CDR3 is TGTGCCAGCAGTCCCCCTACGTACAGCTCCTACGAGCAGTACTTC. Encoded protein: CASSPPTYSSYEQYF.